The 25 T cell receptor beta chains below were found in one sample sequenced in a study of blood T cell repertoires in COVID-19. Profiling relied on immunoSEQ multiplex PCR, and the TCRdb table lists in-frame clones only, not all of them. The data hold 250,000 to 300,000 clones, with 75% to 90% observed a single time. Material: peripheral blood. These receptor sequences come from a woman in her seventies with acute or convalescent COVID-19.

This chain joins TRBV3-1 (or the pseudogene TRBV3-2) and TRBJ1-4; D is possibly TRBD1 (6 bases). CDR1 is LGHDT and CDR2 is YNNKEL in the germline V gene (reference sequence). The CDR3 consists of 15 residues. Trimming removed 4 bases from V and 6 bases from J, with 15 bases in between. DNA of the CDR3: TGTGCCAGCAGCCGAGGGGGGGCCCTAGATGAAAAACTGTTTTTT. Amino acids: CASSRGGALDEKLFF.

The rearrangement links TRBV3-1 (or the pseudogene TRBV3-2) to TRBJ1-6, with D unresolved. The germline V gene encodes CDR1 LGHDT and CDR2 YNNKEL (reference sequence). This CDR3 is 13 amino acids long. V dropped 4 bases and J dropped 10 bases, with 11 bases sitting between them. CDR3 in DNA: TGTGCCAGCAGCCCCGGGATGGAGTCACCCCTCCACTTT. Translation: CASSPGMESPLHF.

CDR3 nucleotides: TGCGCCAGCAGCCAAACCCAGCGGAGCTCCTACAATGAGCAGTTCTTC. Translated: CASSQTQRSSYNEQFF. The V gene is TRBV4-1, the J gene TRBJ2-1, with D perhaps TRBD2 (5 bases). Germline V gene sequence: CDR1 MGHRA, CDR2 YSYEKL. The CDR3 contains 16 residues. Trimming took 2 bases from V and 0 from J, leaving 11 bases between them.

The V and J genes are TRBV1 and TRBJ2-2; TRBD2 is the table's D call and was not checked against the DNA. TRBV1 is a pseudogene locus. The CDR3 length is 15 residues. CDR3 sequence reads: CTSFRTSPNAGELFF. For the CDR3, the DNA is TGCACCAGCTTCAGGACTAGCCCGAACGCCGGGGAGCTGTTTTTT.

The chain employs TRBV5-1 and TRBJ2-5, with D tentatively TRBD2 (6 bases). V was pared by 2 bases and J by 5 bases, with 16 bases between. This CDR3 comprises 15 residues. Germline CDR1 reads SGHRS; CDR2 reads YFSETQ. The CDR3 is CASSFEGSSGETQYF. In DNA form, the CDR3 reads TGCGCCAGCAGCTTTGAGGGCTCCAGCGGGGAGACCCAGTACTTC.

The chain couples TRBV5-1 to TRBJ1-2; D is ambiguous. CDR1 and CDR2 from the germline V gene are SGHRS and YFSETQ. The CDR3 is 15 amino acids. V was clipped by 3 bases and J by 4 bases, with 16 bases between them. The CDR3 sequence is CASSSKPDNPYGYTF. The CDR3 bases are TGCGCCAGCAGCTCCAAACCTGACAACCCCTATGGCTACACCTTC.

The chain is built from TRBV10-2 and TRBJ2-5, with D tentatively TRBD1 (7 bases). This CDR3 region has 19 residues. Germline V gene sequence: CDR1 WSHSY, CDR2 SAAADI. Trimming left V 5 bases short and J 3 bases short, with 28 bases between. CDR3 DNA: TGCGCCAGCAGTCACCGCCAGCAGGGGGGTCTAGGAGGGAAAGAGACCCAGTACTTC. Protein product: CASSHRQQGGLGGKETQYF.

The rearrangement links TRBV18 to TRBJ2-1; 12 bases are shared with TRBD2. Germline V gene sequence: CDR1 KGHSH, CDR2 LQKENI. The CDR3 totals 16 residues. With 3 bases clipped from V and 4 bases from J, the junction kept 4 bases outside the gene matches. The CDR3 DNA reads as TGTGCCAGCTCACCCTCTAGCGGGGGGGGGTACAATGAGCAGTTCTTC. Protein product: CASSPSSGGGYNEQFF.

Here the CDR3 reads CASSTPPGRGLQETQYF. CDR3 nucleotides: TGTGCCAGCAGCACCCCTCCGGGGCGGGGGCTCCAAGAGACCCAGTACTTC. The chain has TRBV13 and TRBJ2-5; TRBD2 might be the D (7 bases). The CDR3 runs 17 residues. Trimming shortened V by 5 bases and J by 1 base, and 20 bases separated the two germline ends. Germline assignment: CDR1 PRHDT and CDR2 FYEKMQ (reference sequence). The full variable domain, its missing parts supplied by reference TRBV13 and TRBJ2-5, is AAGVIQSPRHLIKEKRETATLKCYPIPRHDTVYWYQQGPGQDPQFLISFYEKMQSDKGSIPDRFSAQQFSDYHSELNMSSLELGDSALYFCASSTPPGRGLQETQYFGPGTRLLVL.

The J gene is TRBJ2-2, the V gene TRBV4-1, with D possibly TRBD2 on 5 matching bases. V was shortened by 4 bases and J by 1 base, with 13 bases between the two germline ends. The CDR3 has 16 residues. The V gene's germline CDR1 is MGHRA and CDR2 YSYEKL. As DNA, the CDR3 is TGCGCCAGCAGCCCTATCCAGAGGGTGAACACCGGGGAGCTGTTTTTT. Protein product: CASSPIQRVNTGELFF.

The V gene is TRBV7-9, the J gene TRBJ1-2; the D is unclear. Germline V lookup: CDR1 SEHNR, CDR2 FQNEAQ (reference sequence). This CDR3 spans 15 amino acids. The V and J ends lost 0 bases and 2 bases respectively, with 10 bases between them. CDR3 DNA: TGTGCCAGCAGCTTAGCGCTGGGAGGGAACTATGGCTACACCTTC. Amino acid sequence: CASSLALGGNYGYTF.

This clone turned up a few times. The rearrangement links TRBV10-3 to TRBJ2-5; TRBD1 matches at 7 bases. Looked up from germline, CDR1 is ENHRY and CDR2 is SYGVKD. V lost 6 bases and J lost 2; bases outside the gene matches: 9. The CDR3 sequence is 15 residues long. Written as DNA, the CDR3 is TGTGCCATCAGGTCCCGGGACAGAGGTCAAGAGACCCAGTACTTC. Its protein is CAIRSRDRGQETQYF.

This chain uses TRBV9 with TRBJ1-1; D unclear. The CDR3 runs 16 residues. CDR1 and CDR2 (germline): SGDLS, YYNGEE. Deletions cut 0 bases from V and 2 bases from J, with 14 bases between. CDR3 bases: TGTGCCAGCAGCGTAGGGGCCCGTTCCGGAAACACTGAAGCTTTCTTT. Translated, it gives CASSVGARSGNTEAFF. The full variable domain, in which reference TRBV9 and TRBJ1-1 provide the parts outside the CDR3, is DSGVTQTPKHLITATGQRVTLRCSPRSGDLSVYWYQQSLDQGLQFLIQYYNGEERAKGNILERFSAQQFPDLHSELNLSSLELGDSALYFCASSVGARSGNTEAFFGQGTRLTVV.

The genes are TRBV15 and TRBJ2-3, with a possible D match to TRBD2 (6 bases). Trimming removed 1 base at V and 5 bases at J, with 10 bases between. Per the germline V gene, CDR1 is LNHNV and CDR2 is YYDKDF (reference sequence). The CDR3 loop spans 14 amino acids. The CDR3 DNA follows: TGTGCCACCAGCAGAGCGAGGCGGGAAGATACGCAGTATTTT. Translating gives CATSRARREDTQYF.

The chain links TRBV7-9 to TRBJ2-7; D is possibly TRBD2 (5 bases). From germline, CDR1 is SEHNR and CDR2 FQNEAQ (reference sequence). This CDR3 is 15 amino acids long. The germline V and J ends were trimmed by 4 bases and 2 bases, with 15 bases remaining between them. CDR3 sequence (DNA): TGTGCCAGCAGCTCTACGGCGGCGGGTGCCTACGAGCAGTACTTC. It is translated as CASSSTAAGAYEQYF.

The CDR3 spells CASSYRVEQYF. CDR3 nucleotides: TGTGCCAGCAGCTACAGGGTCGAGCAGTACTTC. This rearrangement joins TRBV3-1 (or the pseudogene TRBV3-2) to TRBJ2-7, with D tentatively TRBD1 (6 bases). The germline gives CDR1 LGHDT, CDR2 YNNKEL (reference sequence). V dropped 5 bases and J dropped 6 bases, with 8 bases sitting between them. This CDR3 has 11 amino acids.

This chain connects TRBV30 to TRBJ2-5, with 7 bases aligning to TRBD1. Losses at the gene ends were 5 bases for V and 4 bases for J; bases not matched to a gene: 4. The CDR3 runs to 12 residues. Germline CDR1 GTSNPN, CDR2 SVGIG (reference sequence). The CDR3 DNA is TGTGCCTGGTCGACAGGGAGAGAGACCCAGTACTTC. Protein sequence: CAWSTGRETQYF.

The chain recombines TRBV21-1 with TRBJ2-7; TRBD2, the table's D call, was not compared with the DNA. TRBV21-1 is a pseudogene segment. The CDR3 has 15 amino acids. CDR3 in amino acids: CASSKLGGSSYEQYF. CDR3 nucleotides: TGTGCCAGCAGCAAGTTGGGGGGTTCCTCCTACGAGCAGTACTTC.

The chain combines TRBV12-5 with TRBJ1-1; D is undetermined. CDR1 is LGHNT and CDR2 is FRNRAP in the germline V gene. V lost 1 base, J lost 0 bases, and 12 bases lay in between. The CDR3 is made up of 16 amino acids. CDR3 amino acids: CASGLDFGEMNTEAFF. Written as DNA, the CDR3 is TGTGCTAGTGGTTTGGATTTTGGGGAGATGAACACTGAAGCTTTCTTT.

This chain connects TRBV11-1 to TRBJ1-3; D possibly corresponds to TRBD1 (6 bases). Trimming pared 5 bases from V and 0 bases from J, leaving 11 bases between. There are 15 residues in the CDR3. CDR1 is SGHAT, CDR2 FQDESV, per germline (reference sequence). CDR3 sequence: CASSRGAGSGNTIYF. The CDR3 nucleotides are TGTGCCAGCAGCCGGGGGGCCGGCTCTGGAAACACCATATATTTT.

The chain links TRBV15 to TRBJ1-2, with TRBD1 matching over 9 bases. Per germline, CDR1 LNHNV and CDR2 YYDKDF (reference sequence). The CDR3 runs to 15 residues. The ends lost 3 bases at V and 2 bases at J; junction bases unmatched: 4. The DNA of the CDR3 is TGTGCCACCAGCAGGAGACAGGGGGTCAACTATGGCTACACCTTC. This gives the protein CATSRRQGVNYGYTF.

On this clone itself: In the same sample, other DNA sequences code for this CDR3. J is TRBJ2-2 and V is TRBV5-1, with TRBD1 matching 7 bases. Germline V gene data show CDR1 as SGHRS and CDR2 as YFSETQ. The V gene end was trimmed by 4 bases and the J gene end by 1 base; junction bases not matched to a gene: 4. The CDR3 sequence is 15 residues long. Here the CDR3 reads CASSPRQGNTGELFF. In DNA form, the CDR3 reads TGCGCCAGCAGCCCAAGACAGGGGAACACCGGGGAGCTGTTTTTT.

The V gene is TRBV18, the J gene TRBJ1-5, with D unresolved. There are 11 residues in the CDR3. CDR1 and CDR2 (germline): KGHSH, LQKENI. Trimming took off 4 bases at V and 9 bases at J, with 7 bases between the two ends. The CDR3 DNA sequence: TGTGCCAGCTCACTTGAGGGGCCCCAGCATTTT. Amino acid sequence: CASSLEGPQHF.

The chain recombines TRBV5-1 with TRBJ2-3; possible D gene TRBD1, 5 bases. Germline V gives CDR1 SGHRS, CDR2 YFSETQ. Trimming pared 0 bases from V and 6 bases from J, leaving 11 bases between. This CDR3 spans 14 amino acids. CDR3 sequence: CASSLDRITDTQYF. The CDR3 nucleotides are TGCGCCAGCAGCTTGGACAGGATAACCGATACGCAGTATTTT.

V and J are TRBV19 and TRBJ2-1; 13 bases fit TRBD2. Trimming took 6 bases from V and 8 from J; bases not matched to a gene: 10. The CDR3 length is 16 residues. Germline values: CDR1 LNHDA, CDR2 SQIVND (reference sequence). CDR3: CASSDLGLAGRYEQFF. CDR3 nucleotide sequence: TGTGCCAGTAGCGATCTGGGACTAGCGGGGAGGTATGAGCAGTTCTTC. Full variable domain (remainder filled in from reference TRBV19 and TRBJ2-1): DGGITQSPKYLFRKEGQNVTLSCEQNLNHDAMYWYRQDPGQGLRLIYYSQIVNDFQKGDIAEGYSVSREKKESFPLTVTSAQKNPTAFYLCASSDLGLAGRYEQFFGPGTRLTVL.